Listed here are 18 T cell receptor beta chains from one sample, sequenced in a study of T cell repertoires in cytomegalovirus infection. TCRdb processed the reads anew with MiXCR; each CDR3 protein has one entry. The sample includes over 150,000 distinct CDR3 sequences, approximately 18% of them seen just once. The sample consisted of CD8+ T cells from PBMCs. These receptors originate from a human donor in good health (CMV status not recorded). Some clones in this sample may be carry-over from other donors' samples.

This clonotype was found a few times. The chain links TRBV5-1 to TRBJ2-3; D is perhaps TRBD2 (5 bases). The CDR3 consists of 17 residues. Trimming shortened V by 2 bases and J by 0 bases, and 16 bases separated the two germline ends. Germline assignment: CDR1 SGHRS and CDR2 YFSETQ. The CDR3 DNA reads TGCGCCAGCAGCTTCCCGGGGAACCAAATTAGCACAGATACGCAGTATTTT. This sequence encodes CASSFPGNQISTDTQYF.

The CDR3, as DNA: TGTGCCAGCAGTGACGGCGGGACTTACACAGATACGCAGTATTTT. This gives the protein CASSDGGTYTDTQYF. The V gene is TRBV2, the J gene TRBJ2-3, with a possible D match to TRBD2 (6 bases). The germline V and J ends were trimmed by 3 bases and 2 bases, with 12 bases remaining between them. The CDR3 sequence is 15 residues long. Germline V gene sequence: CDR1 SNHLY, CDR2 FYNNEI.

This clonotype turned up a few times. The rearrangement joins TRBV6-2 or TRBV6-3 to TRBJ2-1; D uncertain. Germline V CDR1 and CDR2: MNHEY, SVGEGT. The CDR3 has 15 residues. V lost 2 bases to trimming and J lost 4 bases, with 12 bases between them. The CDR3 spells CASSYRVDVYNEQFF. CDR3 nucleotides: TGTGCCAGCAGTTACAGGGTCGACGTTTACAATGAGCAGTTCTTC.

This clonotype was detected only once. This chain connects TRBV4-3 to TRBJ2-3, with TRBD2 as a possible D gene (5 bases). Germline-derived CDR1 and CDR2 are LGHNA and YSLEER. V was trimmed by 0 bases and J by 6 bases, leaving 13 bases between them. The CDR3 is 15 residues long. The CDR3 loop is CASSQDPAARDTQYF. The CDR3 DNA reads TGCGCCAGCAGCCAAGACCCAGCGGCCCGTGATACGCAGTATTTT.

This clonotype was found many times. The CDR3, as DNA: TGTGCCGTCCAGACAGGGTACAATGAGCAGTTCTTC. Amino acid sequence: CAVQTGYNEQFF. The chain uses TRBV7-2 and TRBJ2-1; TRBD1 matches at 7 bases. V shed 11 bases and J 4 bases; nucleotides not matched to a gene: 5. The CDR3 is 12 amino acids. The germline V gene encodes CDR1 SGHTA and CDR2 FQGNSA. The entire variable domain, with the rest obtained from reference TRBV7-2 and TRBJ2-1, is as follows: GAGVSQSPSNKVTEKGKDVELRCDPISGHTALYWYRQSLGQGLEFLIYFQGNSAPDKSGLPSDRFSAERTGGSVSTLTIQRTQQEDSAVYLCAVQTGYNEQFFGPGTRLTVL.

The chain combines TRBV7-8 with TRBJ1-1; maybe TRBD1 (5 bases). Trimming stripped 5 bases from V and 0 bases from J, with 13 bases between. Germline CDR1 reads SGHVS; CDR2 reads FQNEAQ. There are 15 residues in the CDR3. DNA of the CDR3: TGTGCCAGCAGCCCCCCGGGGGGGTTGAACACTGAAGCTTTCTTT. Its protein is CASSPPGGLNTEAFF. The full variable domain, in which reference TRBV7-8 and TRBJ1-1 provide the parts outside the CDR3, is GAGVSQSPRYKVAKRGQDVALRCDPISGHVSLFWYQQALGQGPEFLTYFQNEAQLDKSGLPSDRFFAERPEGSVSTLKIQRTQQEDSAVYLCASSPPGGLNTEAFFGQGTRLTVV.

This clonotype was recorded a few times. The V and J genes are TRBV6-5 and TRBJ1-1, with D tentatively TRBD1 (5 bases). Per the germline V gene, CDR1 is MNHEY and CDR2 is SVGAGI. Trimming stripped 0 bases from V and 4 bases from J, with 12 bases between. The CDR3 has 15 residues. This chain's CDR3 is CASSYSEGSGTEAFF. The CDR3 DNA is TGTGCCAGCAGTTACTCAGAGGGGTCAGGCACTGAAGCTTTCTTT.

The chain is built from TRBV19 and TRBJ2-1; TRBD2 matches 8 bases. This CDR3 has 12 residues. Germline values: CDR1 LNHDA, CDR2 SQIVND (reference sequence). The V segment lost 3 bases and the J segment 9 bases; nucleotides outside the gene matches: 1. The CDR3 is CASSIGGVEQFF. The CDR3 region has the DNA TGTGCCAGTAGTATCGGGGGGGTTGAGCAGTTCTTC.

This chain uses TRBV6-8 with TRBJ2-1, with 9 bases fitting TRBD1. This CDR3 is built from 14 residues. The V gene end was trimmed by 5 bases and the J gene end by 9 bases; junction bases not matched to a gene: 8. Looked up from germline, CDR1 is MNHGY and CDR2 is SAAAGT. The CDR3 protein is CASSTLQGAGEQFF. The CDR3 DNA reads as TGTGCCAGCAGTACGCTACAGGGGGCTGGTGAGCAGTTCTTC.

As DNA, the CDR3 is TGTGCCAGCAGCCTACTCCCCGGGGGGACAGAAGCCCAGTACTTC. Amino acids: CASSLLPGGTEAQYF. The rearrangement links TRBV7-2 to TRBJ2-7; either TRBD1 or TRBD2 may fit D (7 bases each). The CDR3 is 15 residues long. Between the trimmed V and J ends, which lost 5 bases and 10 bases, there was a span of 24 bases. In germline, CDR1 is SGHTA, CDR2 FQGNSA.

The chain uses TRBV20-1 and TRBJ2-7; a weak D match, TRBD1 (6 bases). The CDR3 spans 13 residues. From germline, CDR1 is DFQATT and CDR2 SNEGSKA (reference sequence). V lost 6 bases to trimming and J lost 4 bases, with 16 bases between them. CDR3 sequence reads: CSAPAGQHYEQYF. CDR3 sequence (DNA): TGCAGTGCCCCCGCCGGACAGCATTACGAGCAGTACTTC.

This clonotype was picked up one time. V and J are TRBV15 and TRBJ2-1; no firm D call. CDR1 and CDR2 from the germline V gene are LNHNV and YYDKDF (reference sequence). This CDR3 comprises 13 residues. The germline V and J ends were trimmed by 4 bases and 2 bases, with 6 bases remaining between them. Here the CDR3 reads CATSILPYNEQFF. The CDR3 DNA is TGTGCCACCAGCATTCTCCCCTACAATGAGCAGTTCTTC.

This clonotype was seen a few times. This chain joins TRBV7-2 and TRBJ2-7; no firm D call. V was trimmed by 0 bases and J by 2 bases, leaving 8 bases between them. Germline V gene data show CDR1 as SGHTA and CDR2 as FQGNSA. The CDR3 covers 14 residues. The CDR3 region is CASSLAPLTYEQYF. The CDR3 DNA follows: TGTGCCAGCAGCTTAGCGCCGTTAACCTACGAGCAGTACTTC. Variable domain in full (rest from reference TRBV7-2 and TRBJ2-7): GAGVSQSPSNKVTEKGKDVELRCDPISGHTALYWYRQSLGQGLEFLIYFQGNSAPDKSGLPSDRFSAERTGGSVSTLTIQRTQQEDSAVYLCASSLAPLTYEQYFGPGTRLTVT.

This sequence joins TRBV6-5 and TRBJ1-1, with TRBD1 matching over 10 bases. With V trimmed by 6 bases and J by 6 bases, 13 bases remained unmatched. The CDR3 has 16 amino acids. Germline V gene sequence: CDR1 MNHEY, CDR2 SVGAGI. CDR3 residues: CASRERDRGSKAEAFF. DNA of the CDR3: TGTGCCAGCAGGGAAAGGGACAGGGGTTCGAAGGCTGAAGCTTTCTTT.

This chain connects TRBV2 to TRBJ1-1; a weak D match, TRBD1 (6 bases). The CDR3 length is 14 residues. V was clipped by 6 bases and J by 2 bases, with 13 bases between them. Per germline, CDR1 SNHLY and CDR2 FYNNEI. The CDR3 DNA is TGTGCCAGCAGGAGGGGGGGACTTAACACTGAAGCTTTCTTT. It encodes CASRRGGLNTEAFF. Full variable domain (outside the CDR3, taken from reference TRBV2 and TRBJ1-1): EPEVTQTPSHQVTQMGQEVILRCVPISNHLYFYWYRQILGQKVEFLVSFYNNEISEKSEIFDDQFSVERPDGSNFTLKIRSTKLEDSAMYFCASRRGGLNTEAFFGQGTRLTVV.

The DNA of the CDR3 is TGTGCCAGCAGTACTTACACCTTCCCAGCTTTCTTT. It translates to CASSTYTFPAFF. This chain uses TRBV12-3 or TRBV12-4 with TRBJ1-1; D not certain. V was clipped by 5 bases and J by 10 bases, with 14 bases between them. The CDR3 has 12 amino acids.

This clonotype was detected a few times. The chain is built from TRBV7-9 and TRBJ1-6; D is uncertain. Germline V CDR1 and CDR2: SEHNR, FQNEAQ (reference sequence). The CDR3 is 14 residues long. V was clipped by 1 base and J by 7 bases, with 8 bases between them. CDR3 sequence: CASSLVQENSPLHF. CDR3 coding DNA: TGTGCCAGCAGCTTAGTTCAGGAGAATTCACCCCTCCACTTT.

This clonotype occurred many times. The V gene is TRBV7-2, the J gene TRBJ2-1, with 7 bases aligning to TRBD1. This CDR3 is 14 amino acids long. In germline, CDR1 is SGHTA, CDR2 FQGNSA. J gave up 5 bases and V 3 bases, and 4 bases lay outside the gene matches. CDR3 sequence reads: CASSFGTANNEQFF. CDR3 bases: TGTGCCAGCAGCTTTGGGACAGCCAACAATGAGCAGTTCTTC.